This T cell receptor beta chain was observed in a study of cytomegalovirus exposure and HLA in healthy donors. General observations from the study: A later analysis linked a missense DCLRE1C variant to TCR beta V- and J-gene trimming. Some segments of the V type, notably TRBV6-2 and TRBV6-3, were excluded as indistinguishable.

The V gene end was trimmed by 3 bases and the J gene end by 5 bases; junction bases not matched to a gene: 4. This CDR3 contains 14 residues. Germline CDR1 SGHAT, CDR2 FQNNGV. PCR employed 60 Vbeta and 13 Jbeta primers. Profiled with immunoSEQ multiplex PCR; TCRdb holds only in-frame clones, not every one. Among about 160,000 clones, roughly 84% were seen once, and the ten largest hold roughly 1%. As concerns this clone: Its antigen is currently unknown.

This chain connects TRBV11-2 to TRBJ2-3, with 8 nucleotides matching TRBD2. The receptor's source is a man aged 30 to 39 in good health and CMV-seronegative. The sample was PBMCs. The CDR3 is CASSFAGGQDTQYF. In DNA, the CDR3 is TGTGCCAGCAGCTTTGCGGGGGGTCAAGATACGCAGTATTTT.